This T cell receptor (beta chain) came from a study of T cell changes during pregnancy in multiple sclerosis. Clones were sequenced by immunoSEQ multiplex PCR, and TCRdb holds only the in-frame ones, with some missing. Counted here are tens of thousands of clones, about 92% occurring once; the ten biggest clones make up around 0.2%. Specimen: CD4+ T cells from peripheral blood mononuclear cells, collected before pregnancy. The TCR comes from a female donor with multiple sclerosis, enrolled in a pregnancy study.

CDR3 in amino acids: CASRDKGTFKNIQYF. The DNA for the CDR3 is TGTGCCAGCAGAGACAAAGGGACTTTCAAAAACATTCAGTACTTC. This chain uses TRBV2 with TRBJ2-4; D might be TRBD2 (6 bases). Trimming took off 6 bases at V and 3 bases at J, with 15 bases between the two ends. CDR1 SNHLY and CDR2 FYNNEI come from the germline V gene. The CDR3 is made up of 15 amino acids.